This entry lists 27 T cell receptor beta chains sequenced from one sample in a study of T-cell memory formation after mild COVID-19. One entry per CDR3 protein results from TCRdb running MiXCR on the 5' RACE reads. The table lists about 200,000 distinct CDR3 sequences, roughly 10% of them singletons, with 3.5% in the top ten. Sequenced: PBMCs or a T cell subset sorted from them (not recorded which). These receptors were obtained from a man in his late teens or twenties who had mild COVID-19 (a few samples of this study predate the infection). Cell type and time point are not known.

This clonotype has more than one count but fewer than ten. The chain links TRBV7-9 to TRBJ2-4; 7 bases align to TRBD1. J gave up 7 bases and V 3 bases, and 6 bases lay outside the gene matches. Germline V gives CDR1 SEHNR, CDR2 FQNEAQ (reference sequence). The CDR3 is made up of 14 amino acids. This chain's CDR3 is CASSLGTARNIQYF. CDR3 DNA: TGTGCCAGCAGCTTGGGGACAGCAAGGAACATTCAGTACTTC.

In this sample, this clonotype turned up a few times. This sequence joins TRBV18 and TRBJ2-3; D gene uncertain. CDR3 length: 18 amino acids. Trimming left V 3 bases short and J 1 base short, with 20 bases between. Germline loops: CDR1 KGHSH, CDR2 LQKENI. The CDR3 region is CASSPLSSSAIRTDTQYF. DNA of the CDR3: TGTGCCAGCTCACCCCTTTCCTCCAGCGCAATCCGCACAGATACGCAGTATTTT.

This clonotype was counted at least ten times. The rearrangement links TRBV4-2 to TRBJ2-3, with 9 bases identical to TRBD2. J gave up 0 bases and V 1 base, and 11 bases lay outside the gene matches. This CDR3 comprises 19 residues. CDR1 and CDR2 (germline): LGHNA, YNFKEQ. Written as DNA, the CDR3 is TGTGCCAGCAGCCAAGTTTCTAGCGGGGTGAAGTCTAGCACAGATACGCAGTATTTT. Its translation: CASSQVSSGVKSSTDTQYF.

This sequence joins TRBV15 and TRBJ2-1; D is perhaps TRBD2 (6 bases). The CDR3 is 16 residues long. Germline V gene data show CDR1 as LNHNV and CDR2 as YYDKDF (reference sequence). V shed 5 bases and J shed 2 bases, with 16 bases lying between them. As DNA, the CDR3 is TGTGCCACCAGCCCCTCGGGGGTAGGGCCCTACAATGAGCAGTTCTTC. Its translation is CATSPSGVGPYNEQFF. The entire variable domain, with the rest obtained from reference TRBV15 and TRBJ2-1, is as follows: DAMVIQNPRYQVTQFGKPVTLSCSQTLNHNVMYWYQQKSSQAPKLLFHYYDKDFNNEADTPDNFQSRRPNTSFCFLDIRSPGLGDTAMYLCATSPSGVGPYNEQFFGPGTRLTVL.

The rearrangement uses TRBV9 and TRBJ1-1, with D possibly TRBD1 on 6 matching bases. The germline gives CDR1 SGDLS, CDR2 YYNGEE. The CDR3 has 16 residues. Trimming removed 0 bases at V and 5 bases at J, with 17 bases between. The CDR3 spells CASSVDAGGGGTEAFF. CDR3 DNA sequence: TGTGCCAGCAGCGTAGATGCCGGGGGCGGTGGGACTGAAGCTTTCTTT.

This clonotype was counted only a few times. The chain recombines TRBV20-1 with TRBJ1-6; no definite D call. V lost 3 bases to trimming and J lost 7 bases, with 7 bases between them. Germline V gene sequence: CDR1 DFQATT, CDR2 SNEGSKA (reference sequence). The CDR3 has 12 amino acids. The CDR3 bases are TGCAGTGCTAGCCCTTTAAATTCACCCCTCCACTTT. As protein: CSASPLNSPLHF.

This sequence joins TRBV19 and TRBJ2-7; the D is unclear. CDR1 is LNHDA and CDR2 is SQIVND in the germline V gene (reference sequence). V was trimmed by 3 bases and J by 0 bases, leaving 12 bases between them. The CDR3 sequence is 15 residues long. The CDR3 spells CASSIGQLDSYEQYF. The CDR3 DNA reads as TGTGCCAGTAGTATCGGGCAGCTAGACTCCTACGAGCAGTACTTC.

The chain employs TRBV11-3 and TRBJ1-1; D perhaps matches TRBD1 (5 bases). Trimming stripped 1 base from V and 5 bases from J, with 14 bases between. The germline CDR1 and CDR2 sequences are SGHNT and YENEEA. The CDR3 totals 15 residues. CDR3 nucleotides: TGTGCCAGCAGCTTAGGACGGGGGGGAAAGACTGAAGCTTTCTTT. This gives the protein CASSLGRGGKTEAFF.

In this sample, this clonotype turned up a few times. This chain links TRBV20-1 with TRBJ1-5; D is undetermined. Germline V gene data show CDR1 as DFQATT and CDR2 as SNEGSKA (reference sequence). Trimming pared 0 bases from V and 6 bases from J, leaving 9 bases between. CDR3 size: 13 residues. The CDR3 nucleotides are TGCAGTGCTAGAGAATTGGCCGGTCAGCCCCAGCATTTT. It is translated as CSARELAGQPQHF.

There are a few counts of this clonotype. This chain connects TRBV2 to TRBJ2-1; 10 bases map to TRBD1. J gave up 7 bases and V 5 bases, and 8 bases lay outside the gene matches. Germline V gene sequence: CDR1 SNHLY, CDR2 FYNNEI. The CDR3 spans 15 residues. The CDR3 DNA follows: TGTGCCAGCAGTCCCGGGACAGGGGAGAAGAATGAGCAGTTCTTC. It translates to CASSPGTGEKNEQFF.

The table lists this clonotype with a few counts. The chain employs TRBV15 and TRBJ1-5; D is unclear. The germline V and J ends were trimmed by 8 bases and 6 bases, with 14 bases remaining between them. The CDR3 spans 13 residues. Per germline, CDR1 LNHNV and CDR2 YYDKDF (reference sequence). CDR3 in amino acids: CATSRGTGQPQHF. The CDR3 nucleotides are TGTGCCACCTCTCGTGGAACGGGTCAGCCCCAGCATTTT.

This clonotype occurred a few times. The rearrangement joins TRBV5-5 to TRBJ1-1; no definite D call. The germline CDR1 and CDR2 sequences are SGHKS and YYEKEE (reference sequence). V gave up 0 bases and J gave up 1 base, with 4 bases separating them. This CDR3 contains 13 residues. CDR3 sequence reads: CASSLARNTEAFF. CDR3 coding DNA: TGTGCCAGCAGCTTGGCGAGGAACACTGAAGCTTTCTTT.

The rearrangement joins TRBV7-2 to TRBJ1-4; 9 bases are shared with TRBD1. The length of the CDR3 is 14 residues. CDR1 SGHTA and CDR2 FQGNSA come from the germline V gene. V shed 5 bases, J shed 7 bases, and the junction held 5 bases outside the gene matches. This CDR3 is CASSGQGWGEKLFF. Written as DNA, the CDR3 is TGTGCCAGCAGCGGACAGGGGTGGGGTGAAAAACTGTTTTTT.

This clonotype was observed a handful of times. The chain is built from TRBV7-3 and TRBJ2-1; weak D call: TRBD2 (5 bases). CDR1 and CDR2 (germline): SGHTA, FQGTGA. The CDR3 sequence is 14 residues long. Trimming took 1 base from V and 6 from J, leaving 10 bases between them. The CDR3 coding sequence is TGTGCCAGCAGCTTAAGTACCGCGGGCAATGAGCAGTTCTTC. This translates into CASSLSTAGNEQFF. Drawing the rest from reference TRBV7-3 and TRBJ2-1, the complete variable domain is GAGVSQTPSNKVTEKGKYVELRCDPISGHTALYWYRQSLGQGPEFLIYFQGTGAADDSGLPNDRFFAVRPEGSVSTLKIQRTERGDSAVYLCASSLSTAGNEQFFGPGTRLTVL.

The chain joins TRBV4-3 to TRBJ2-1; 8 nucleotides agree with TRBD2. Germline V lookup: CDR1 LGHNA, CDR2 YSLEER. The CDR3 is 15 residues long. The junction had 6 bases not matched to a gene; V was cut back by 0 bases and J by 8 bases. CDR3 DNA sequence: TGCGCCAGCAGCCAAGAGTCCGGACTAGCATATGAGCAGTTCTTC. It encodes CASSQESGLAYEQFF.

This clonotype was seen more than once but under ten times. The J gene is TRBJ1-2, the V gene TRBV6-6; D unresolved. The CDR3 has 10 amino acids. Germline CDR1 MNHNY, CDR2 SVGAGI (reference sequence). Between the trimmed V and J ends, which lost 2 bases and 10 bases, there was a span of 5 bases. CDR3 in DNA: TGTGCCAGCAGTTACGTGGACTACACCTTC. Protein sequence: CASSYVDYTF.

This clonotype appeared a few times. The chain couples TRBV5-1 to TRBJ2-1; 12 bases agree with TRBD2. This CDR3 has 16 residues. Germline CDR1 SGHRS, CDR2 YFSETQ. Trimming at V came to 3 bases and at J to 6 bases, leaving 7 bases not matched to a gene. The CDR3 coding sequence is TGCGCCAGCAGCTCCCCCGGGACTAGCGGGTTCAATGAGCAGTTCTTC. This translates into CASSSPGTSGFNEQFF.

V gene TRBV6-1 combines with J gene TRBJ1-1; the D gene is possibly TRBD1 (5 bases). CDR1 is MNHNS, CDR2 SASEGT, per germline. V lost 3 bases and J lost 3, with 8 bases in between. CDR3 size: 13 residues. CDR3 region: CASSDRADTEAFF. Written as DNA, the CDR3 is TGTGCCAGCAGTGACAGGGCAGACACTGAAGCTTTCTTT.

The V and J genes are TRBV30 and TRBJ2-7, with D uncertain. The CDR3 runs 12 residues. The germline V gene has CDR1 GTSNPN and CDR2 SVGIG (reference sequence). V was pared by 2 bases and J by 10 bases, with 15 bases between. The CDR3 region has the DNA TGTGCCTGGAGTCCCGGGTTTTGGGGACAGTACTTC. It translates to CAWSPGFWGQYF.

The chain recombines TRBV6-6 with TRBJ1-5; TRBD1 matches 9 bases. CDR1 is MNHNY and CDR2 is SVGAGI in the germline V gene (reference sequence). This CDR3 spans 16 amino acids. Trimming cost V 3 bases and J 6 bases; bases outside gene matches: 9. CDR3 DNA sequence: TGTGCCAGCAGTTATCCCACCGGACAGGGGAGTCAGCCCCAGCATTTT. Encoded protein: CASSYPTGQGSQPQHF.

This rearrangement joins TRBV2 to TRBJ1-2; unclear D gene. Looked up from germline, CDR1 is SNHLY and CDR2 is FYNNEI. Deletions cut 6 bases from V and 11 bases from J, with 16 bases between. This CDR3 has 12 residues. For the CDR3, the DNA is TGTGCCAGCAGCGCGACCCTCTCCTGGTACACCTTC. Its protein is CASSATLSWYTF.

V usage is TRBV2 and J usage is TRBJ2-5; D possibly corresponds to TRBD2 (7 bases). V lost 4 bases, J lost 5 bases, and 14 bases lay in between. Germline values: CDR1 SNHLY, CDR2 FYNNEI. The CDR3 runs 14 residues. Written as DNA, the CDR3 is TGTGCCAGCAGTGTTTTCGGGGGGCAGGAGACCCAGTACTTC. This sequence encodes CASSVFGGQETQYF.

This clonotype was found a few times. The chain has TRBV4-3 and TRBJ2-6; 10 nucleotides agree with TRBD1. Per germline, CDR1 LGHNA and CDR2 YSLEER. With V trimmed by 4 bases and J by 2 bases, 8 bases remained unmatched. CDR3 length: 18 residues. DNA of the CDR3: TGCGCCAGCAGCCTGGACAGGGGGATCCCACCTGGGGCCAACGTCCTGACTTTC. Amino acid sequence: CASSLDRGIPPGANVLTF.

This clonotype was picked up a small number of times. The rearrangement joins TRBV11-2 to TRBJ1-1; D is ambiguous. This CDR3 comprises 12 residues. Germline CDR1 reads SGHAT; CDR2 reads FQNNGV. The ends were cut back, 5 bases at V and 5 bases at J, with 9 bases in the middle. The CDR3 DNA follows: TGTGCCAGCAGCCGGGAGAGGACTGAAGCTTTCTTT. Protein sequence: CASSRERTEAFF.

This clonotype occurred many times. The chain recombines TRBV7-2 with TRBJ2-3; D is unresolved. The V end lost 4 bases, the J end lost 6 bases, and 11 bases lay between the germline ends. Germline V lookup: CDR1 SGHTA, CDR2 FQGNSA. CDR3 size: 13 residues. CDR3 sequence: CASSSRVADTQYF. DNA for the CDR3: TGTGCCAGCAGCTCCCGGGTGGCGGATACGCAGTATTTT.

This clonotype was seen at least ten times. The chain links TRBV5-1 to TRBJ1-5; 7 bases map to TRBD1. J gave up 1 base and V 0 bases, and 4 bases lay outside the gene matches. Germline V gene sequence: CDR1 SGHRS, CDR2 YFSETQ. The CDR3 covers 16 residues. CDR3 nucleotides: TGCGCCAGCAGCTTGGTGGTGACAGGGAGCAATCAGCCCCAGCATTTT. Translating it yields CASSLVVTGSNQPQHF.

The rearrangement links TRBV7-3 to TRBJ2-3, with TRBD2 identical over 11 bases. The CDR3 is made up of 14 amino acids. Germline CDR1 reads SGHTA; CDR2 reads FQGTGA. V was pared by 8 bases and J by 5 bases, with 6 bases of the junction left unmatched. The CDR3, as DNA: TGTGCCAGCTCTAGCGGGGGGCGCGTAGATACGCAGTATTTT. This sequence encodes CASSSGGRVDTQYF.